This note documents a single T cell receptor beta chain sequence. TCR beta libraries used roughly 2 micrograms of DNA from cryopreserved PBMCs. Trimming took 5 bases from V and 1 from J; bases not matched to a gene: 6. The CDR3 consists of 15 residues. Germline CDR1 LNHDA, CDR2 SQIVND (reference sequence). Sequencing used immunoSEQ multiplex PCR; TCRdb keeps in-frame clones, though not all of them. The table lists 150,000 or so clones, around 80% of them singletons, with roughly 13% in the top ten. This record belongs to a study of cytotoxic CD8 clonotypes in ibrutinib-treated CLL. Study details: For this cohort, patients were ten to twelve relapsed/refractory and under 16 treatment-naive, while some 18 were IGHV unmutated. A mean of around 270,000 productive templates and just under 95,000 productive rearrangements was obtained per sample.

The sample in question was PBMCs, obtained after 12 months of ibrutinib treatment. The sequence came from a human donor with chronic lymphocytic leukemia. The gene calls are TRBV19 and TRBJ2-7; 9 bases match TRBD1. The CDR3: CASSEQGARSYEQYF. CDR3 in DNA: TGTGCCAGTAGTGAACAGGGGGCTAGATCCTACGAGCAGTACTTC.